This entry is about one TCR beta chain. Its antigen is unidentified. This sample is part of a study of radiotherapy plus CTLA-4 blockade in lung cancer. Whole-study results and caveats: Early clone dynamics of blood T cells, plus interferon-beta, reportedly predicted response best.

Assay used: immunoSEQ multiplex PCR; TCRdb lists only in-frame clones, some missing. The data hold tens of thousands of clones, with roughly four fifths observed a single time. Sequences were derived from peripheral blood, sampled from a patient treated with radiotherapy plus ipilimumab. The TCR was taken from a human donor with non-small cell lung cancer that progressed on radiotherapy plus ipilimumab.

The CDR3 coding sequence is TGTGCCAGCAGCCCCGGGACAGGGCATGTCAAGCAGTACTTC. This sequence encodes CASSPGTGHVKQYF. V is TRBV7-2 and J is TRBJ2-7, with 9 bases fitting TRBD1. Germline CDR1 SGHTA, CDR2 FQGNSA. J was trimmed by 8 bases and V by 5 bases; bases with no gene match: 10. There are 14 residues in the CDR3.